These 21 T cell receptor beta chains were all obtained from the same sample, sequenced in a study of PD-1 blockade in mismatch repair-deficient tumors. Some clones are missing from TCRdb's copy, which holds only in-frame ones; the method was immunoSEQ multiplex PCR. The sample records approximately 40,000 clones, roughly 80% being singletons. Sequenced material: peripheral blood, taken 4 weeks after starting pembrolizumab. Receptors were obtained from an adult with mismatch repair-deficient cancer.

V and J are TRBV5-1 and TRBJ2-7, with D possibly matching TRBD1 (6 bases). Germline V gene data show CDR1 as SGHRS and CDR2 as YFSETQ. CDR3 size: 13 residues. Trimming took off 2 bases at V and 3 bases at J, with 9 bases between the two ends. In DNA, the CDR3 is TGCGCCAGCAGCTTCGACAGGAACTACGAGCAGTACTTC. Protein: CASSFDRNYEQYF.

The CDR3 region has the DNA TGTGCCAGCAGCTTGCGAGGGACAGATACGCAGTATTTT. This codes for CASSLRGTDTQYF. The gene calls are TRBV5-4 and TRBJ2-3, with TRBD2 as a possible D gene (5 bases). The CDR3 has 13 amino acids. CDR1 SGHNT and CDR2 YYREEE come from the germline V gene (reference sequence). V was pared by 1 base and J by 3 bases, with 6 bases between.

The chain combines TRBV28 with TRBJ2-5; D remains ambiguous. V lost 5 bases, J lost 4 bases, and 14 bases lay in between. The CDR3 contains 14 residues. Germline V gene data show CDR1 as MDHEN and CDR2 as SYDVKM. The CDR3 DNA sequence: TGTGCCAGCAGTCCCGAACCTGGCACAGAGACCCAGTACTTC. Its translation is CASSPEPGTETQYF.

This clone was picked up a small number of times. The chain recombines TRBV28 with TRBJ1-2; possible D gene TRBD1, 6 bases. V dropped 8 bases and J dropped 1 base, with 23 bases sitting between them. The CDR3 length is 17 residues. Germline-derived CDR1 and CDR2 are MDHEN and SYDVKM. The CDR3 protein is CASHGLWWGRFNYGYTF. The DNA for the CDR3 is TGTGCCAGCCACGGGCTTTGGTGGGGGCGCTTTAACTATGGCTACACCTTC.

This clone has a single count. The chain carries TRBV11-2 and TRBJ1-5; the D is unclear. V was trimmed by 5 bases and J by 3 bases, leaving 8 bases between them. Germline CDR1 and CDR2: SGHAT and FQNNGV. The CDR3 length is 13 residues. CDR3 nucleotide sequence: TGTGCCAGCAGCCAGACGAACAATCAGCCCCAGCATTTT. It encodes CASSQTNNQPQHF. The entire variable domain, with the rest obtained from reference TRBV11-2 and TRBJ1-5, is as follows: EAGVAQSPRYKIIEKRQSVAFWCNPISGHATLYWYQQILGQGPKLLIQFQNNGVVDDSQLPKDRFSAERLKGVDSTLKIQPAKLEDSAVYLCASSQTNNQPQHFGDGTRLSIL.

CDR3 nucleotide sequence: TGTGCCATCAGTGCCCCGGAGGACAGGCTAACTCCCTACGAGCAGTACTTC. Amino acids: CAISAPEDRLTPYEQYF. The chain combines TRBV10-3 with TRBJ2-7, with 7 bases aligning to TRBD1. The germline CDR1 and CDR2 sequences are ENHRY and SYGVKD. Germline trimming cut 4 bases from V and 2 bases from J; bases unmatched to any gene: 14. There are 17 residues in the CDR3.

The chain employs TRBV6-5 and TRBJ1-3; D gene ambiguous. CDR1 is MNHEY, CDR2 SVGAGI, per germline. The germline V and J ends were trimmed by 6 bases and 2 bases, with 11 bases remaining between them. The CDR3 is 14 residues long. The chain's CDR3 is CASRRGLAGNTIYF. The CDR3, as DNA: TGTGCCAGCAGACGCGGACTTGCTGGAAACACCATATATTTT.

V gene TRBV27 combines with J gene TRBJ2-7; 11 bases are shared with TRBD1. Germline assignment: CDR1 MNHEY and CDR2 SMNVEV (reference sequence). V was clipped by 5 bases and J by 2 bases; unmatched bases: 5. The CDR3 totals 15 residues. For the CDR3, the DNA is TGTGCCAGCAGTCTGGACAGGGGGCCCACCTACGAGCAGTACTTC. The encoded protein is CASSLDRGPTYEQYF.

The V and J genes are TRBV4-1 and TRBJ2-7; D not certain. The V and J ends lost 0 bases and 0 bases respectively, with 3 bases between them. Germline CDR1 reads MGHRA; CDR2 reads YSYEKL. The CDR3 spans 13 residues. This CDR3 is CASSQEYSYEQYF. CDR3 DNA sequence: TGCGCCAGCAGCCAAGAATACTCCTACGAGCAGTACTTC.

This rearrangement joins TRBV30 to TRBJ1-3; TRBD1 agrees at 8 bases. J gave up 4 bases and V 5 bases, and 10 bases lay outside the gene matches. CDR3 length: 15 residues. The germline gives CDR1 GTSNPN, CDR2 SVGIG (reference sequence). The CDR3 reads CAWDDRGKSGNTIYF. CDR3 DNA: TGTGCCTGGGATGACAGGGGAAAAAGCGGAAACACCATATATTTT. The full variable domain, its missing parts supplied by reference TRBV30 and TRBJ1-3, is SQTIHQWPATLVQPVGSPLSLECTVEGTSNPNLYWYRQAAGRGLQLLFYSVGIGQISSEVPQNLSASRPQDRQFILSSKKLLLSDSGFYLCAWDDRGKSGNTIYFGEGSWLTVV.

The chain carries TRBV4-2 and TRBJ2-7, with TRBD2 as a possible D gene (6 bases). This CDR3 spans 16 amino acids. The V end lost 1 base, the J end lost 2 bases, and 15 bases lay between the germline ends. Looked up from germline, CDR1 is LGHNA and CDR2 is YNFKEQ. The CDR3 reads CASSQAFRGGTYEQYF. The DNA for the CDR3 is TGTGCCAGCAGCCAAGCTTTTCGGGGCGGGACCTACGAGCAGTACTTC.

V and J are TRBV28 and TRBJ1-2, with 9 bases fitting TRBD1. The CDR3 contains 13 residues. Germline values: CDR1 MDHEN, CDR2 SYDVKM. V lost 6 bases, J lost 6 bases, and 5 bases stayed unmatched. The chain's CDR3 is CASRETGGDGYTF. CDR3 nucleotide sequence: TGTGCCAGCAGGGAAACAGGGGGCGATGGCTACACCTTC.

The V and J genes are TRBV27 and TRBJ2-1; possible D gene TRBD1, 5 bases. This CDR3 is built from 14 residues. Trimming cost V 4 bases and J 8 bases, with 15 bases left between them. The germline CDR1 and CDR2 sequences are MNHEY and SMNVEV (reference sequence). This CDR3 is CASSYGRESDEQFF. CDR3 DNA sequence: TGTGCCAGCAGTTATGGCAGGGAATCGGATGAGCAGTTCTTC.

The chain combines TRBV21-1 with TRBJ2-3; the tabulated D call, TRBD2, remains unverified against the DNA. TRBV21-1 is marked as a pseudogene. This CDR3 has 15 amino acids. In nucleotides, the CDR3 is TGTGCCAGCAGCAAAGCAACTAGCGAGGCAGATACGCAGTATTTT. Translation: CASSKATSEADTQYF.

The chain couples TRBV6-5 to TRBJ2-2, with 13 bases lining up with TRBD2. The length of the CDR3 is 15 residues. The germline V gene has CDR1 MNHEY and CDR2 SVGAGI. The ends lost 5 bases at V and 3 bases at J; junction bases unmatched: 0. The CDR3 loop is CASSGLAGDTGELFF. The CDR3 region has the DNA TGTGCCAGCAGTGGACTAGCGGGAGACACCGGGGAGCTGTTTTTT.

The chain employs TRBV27 and TRBJ1-1; TRBD1 might be the D (6 bases). Germline-derived CDR1 and CDR2 are MNHEY and SMNVEV (reference sequence). The CDR3 covers 15 residues. The V and J ends lost 7 bases and 1 base respectively, with 16 bases between them. CDR3 amino acids: CASTLRPGANTEAFF. CDR3 nucleotide sequence: TGTGCCAGCACCTTAAGACCAGGGGCGAACACTGAAGCTTTCTTT.

This clone was observed a handful of times. The rearrangement uses TRBV2 and TRBJ1-2, with a weak D call TRBD1 (5 bases). From germline, CDR1 is SNHLY and CDR2 FYNNEI. This CDR3 has 14 residues. V dropped 7 bases and J dropped 3 bases, with 15 bases sitting between them. DNA of the CDR3: TGTGCCAGCACCCAGTGGGGCGTAGACTATGGCTACACCTTC. Its protein is CASTQWGVDYGYTF.

This clone was recorded only once. The chain employs TRBV4-3 and TRBJ2-2; D might be TRBD1 (6 bases). Between the trimmed V and J ends, which lost 4 bases and 2 bases, there was a span of 17 bases. Germline V lookup: CDR1 LGHNA, CDR2 YSLEER. The CDR3 runs to 17 residues. The CDR3 DNA reads TGCGCCAGCAGCCTCCACAAAATGGGACAAAACACCGGGGAGCTGTTTTTT. This gives the protein CASSLHKMGQNTGELFF.

This sequence joins TRBV10-3 and TRBJ2-5, with 7 bases that match TRBD1. This CDR3 spans 13 amino acids. The germline gives CDR1 ENHRY, CDR2 SYGVKD. With 3 bases clipped from V and 5 bases from J, the junction kept 3 bases outside the gene matches. CDR3 in amino acids: CAISDPRGETQYF. The CDR3 DNA reads as TGTGCCATCAGTGACCCCAGGGGGGAGACCCAGTACTTC.

V usage is TRBV18 and J usage is TRBJ1-5; D is ambiguous. V lost 5 bases and J lost 1, with 9 bases in between. CDR3 length: 14 residues. Germline V CDR1 and CDR2: KGHSH, LQKENI. CDR3 DNA sequence: TGTGCCAGCTCAACGACGGTAAGCAATCAGCCCCAGCATTTT. This gives the protein CASSTTVSNQPQHF.

The chain is built from TRBV4-3 and TRBJ1-5, with D possibly TRBD1 on 5 matching bases. There are 14 residues in the CDR3. V dropped 0 bases and J dropped 4 bases, with 7 bases sitting between them. CDR1 is LGHNA, CDR2 YSLEER, per germline. The CDR3 loop is CASSQERQNQPQHF. In nucleotides, the CDR3 is TGCGCCAGCAGCCAAGAACGACAGAATCAGCCCCAGCATTTT.